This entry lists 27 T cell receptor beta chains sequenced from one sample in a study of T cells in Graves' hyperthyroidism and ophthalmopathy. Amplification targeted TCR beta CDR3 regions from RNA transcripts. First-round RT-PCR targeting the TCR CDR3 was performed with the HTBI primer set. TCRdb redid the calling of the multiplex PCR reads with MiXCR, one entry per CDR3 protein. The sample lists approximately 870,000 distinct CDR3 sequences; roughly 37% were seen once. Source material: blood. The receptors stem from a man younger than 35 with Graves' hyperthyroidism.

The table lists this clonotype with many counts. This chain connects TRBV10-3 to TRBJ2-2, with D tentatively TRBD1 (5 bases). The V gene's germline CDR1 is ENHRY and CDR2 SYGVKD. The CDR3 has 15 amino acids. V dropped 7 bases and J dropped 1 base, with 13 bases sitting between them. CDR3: CAIKGAKENTGELFF. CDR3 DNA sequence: TGTGCCATCAAAGGGGCCAAAGAGAACACCGGGGAGCTGTTTTTT.

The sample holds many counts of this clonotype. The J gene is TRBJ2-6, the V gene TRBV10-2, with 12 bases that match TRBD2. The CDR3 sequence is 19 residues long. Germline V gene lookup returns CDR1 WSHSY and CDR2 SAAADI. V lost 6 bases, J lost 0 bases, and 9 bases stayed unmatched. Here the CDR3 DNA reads TGCGCCAGCAGCCCAAACCCTAGCGGGGGGGCCTCTGGGGCCAACGTCCTGACTTTC. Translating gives CASSPNPSGGASGANVLTF.

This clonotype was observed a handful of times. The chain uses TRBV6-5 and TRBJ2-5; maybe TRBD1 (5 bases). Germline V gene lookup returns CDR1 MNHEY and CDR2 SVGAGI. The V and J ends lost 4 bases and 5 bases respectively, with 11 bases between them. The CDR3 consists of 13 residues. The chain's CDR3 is CASSLISGETQYF. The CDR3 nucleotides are TGTGCCAGCAGTTTGATATCAGGGGAGACCCAGTACTTC.

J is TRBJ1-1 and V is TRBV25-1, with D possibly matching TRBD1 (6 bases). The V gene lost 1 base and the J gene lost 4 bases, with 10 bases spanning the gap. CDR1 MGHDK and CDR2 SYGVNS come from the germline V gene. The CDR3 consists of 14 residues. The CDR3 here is CASSELRGTTEAFF. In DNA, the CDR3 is TGTGCCAGCAGTGAATTAAGGGGGACCACTGAAGCTTTCTTT.

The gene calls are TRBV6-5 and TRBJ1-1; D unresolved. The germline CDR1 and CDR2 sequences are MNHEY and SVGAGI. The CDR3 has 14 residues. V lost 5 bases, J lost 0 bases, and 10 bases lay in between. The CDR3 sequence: CASSAGYMNTEAFF. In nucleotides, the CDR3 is TGTGCCAGCAGTGCGGGATATATGAACACTGAAGCTTTCTTT.

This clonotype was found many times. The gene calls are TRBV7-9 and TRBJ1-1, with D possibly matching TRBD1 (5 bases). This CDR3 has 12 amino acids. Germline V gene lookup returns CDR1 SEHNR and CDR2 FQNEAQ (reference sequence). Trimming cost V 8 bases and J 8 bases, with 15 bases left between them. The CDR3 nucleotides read TGTGCCAGCGAATACCTGGGGCAAGAAGCTTTCTTT. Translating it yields CASEYLGQEAFF.

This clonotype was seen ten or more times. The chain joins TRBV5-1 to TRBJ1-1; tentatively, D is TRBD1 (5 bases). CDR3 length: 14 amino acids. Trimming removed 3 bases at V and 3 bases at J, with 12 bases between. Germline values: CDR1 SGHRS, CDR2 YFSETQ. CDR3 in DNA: TGCGCCAGCAGCTCTCATCAGGGCGACACTGAAGCTTTCTTT. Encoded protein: CASSSHQGDTEAFF.

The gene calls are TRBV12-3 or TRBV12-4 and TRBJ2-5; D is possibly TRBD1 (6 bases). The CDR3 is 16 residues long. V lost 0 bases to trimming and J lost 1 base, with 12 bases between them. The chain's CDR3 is CASSLAGHPIQETQYF. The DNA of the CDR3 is TGTGCCAGCAGTTTAGCGGGACACCCTATCCAAGAGACCCAGTACTTC.

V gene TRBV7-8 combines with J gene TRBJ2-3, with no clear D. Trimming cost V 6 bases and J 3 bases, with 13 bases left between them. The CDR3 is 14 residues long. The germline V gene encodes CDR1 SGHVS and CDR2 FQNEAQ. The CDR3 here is CASRLGTATDTQYF. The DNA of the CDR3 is TGTGCCAGCAGGTTGGGCACGGCGACAGATACGCAGTATTTT.

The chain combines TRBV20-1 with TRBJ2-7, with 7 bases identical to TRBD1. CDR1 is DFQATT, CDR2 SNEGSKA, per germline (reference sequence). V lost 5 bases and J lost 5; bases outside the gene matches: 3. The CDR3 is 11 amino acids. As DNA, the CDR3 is TGCAGTGCTCACGGGACAGACGAGCAGTACTTC. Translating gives CSAHGTDEQYF.

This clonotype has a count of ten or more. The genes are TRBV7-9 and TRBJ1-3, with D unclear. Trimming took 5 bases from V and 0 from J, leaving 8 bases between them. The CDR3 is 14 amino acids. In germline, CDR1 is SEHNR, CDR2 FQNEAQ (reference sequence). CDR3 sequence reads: CASSPHSSGNTIYF. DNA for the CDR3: TGTGCCAGCAGCCCACACAGCTCTGGAAACACCATATATTTT.

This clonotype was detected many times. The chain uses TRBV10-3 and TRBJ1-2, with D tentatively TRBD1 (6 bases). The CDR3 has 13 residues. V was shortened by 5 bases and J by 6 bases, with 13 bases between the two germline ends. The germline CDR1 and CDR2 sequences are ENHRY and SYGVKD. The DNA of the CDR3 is TGTGCCATCAGTACTACAGGGTTGGATGGCTACACCTTC. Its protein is CAISTTGLDGYTF.

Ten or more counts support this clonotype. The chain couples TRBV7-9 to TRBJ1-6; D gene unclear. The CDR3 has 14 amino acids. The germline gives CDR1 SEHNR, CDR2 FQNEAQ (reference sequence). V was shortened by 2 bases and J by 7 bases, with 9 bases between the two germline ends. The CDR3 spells CASSLMKGNSPLHF. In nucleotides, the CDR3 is TGTGCCAGCAGCTTAATGAAAGGAAATTCACCCCTCCACTTT.

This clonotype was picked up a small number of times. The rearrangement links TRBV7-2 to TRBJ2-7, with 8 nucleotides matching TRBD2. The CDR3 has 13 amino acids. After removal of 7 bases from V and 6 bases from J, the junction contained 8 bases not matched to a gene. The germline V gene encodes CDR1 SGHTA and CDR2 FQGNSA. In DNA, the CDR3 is TGTGCCAGCACCCAGACCGGGACTAGCGAGCAGTACTTC. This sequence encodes CASTQTGTSEQYF.

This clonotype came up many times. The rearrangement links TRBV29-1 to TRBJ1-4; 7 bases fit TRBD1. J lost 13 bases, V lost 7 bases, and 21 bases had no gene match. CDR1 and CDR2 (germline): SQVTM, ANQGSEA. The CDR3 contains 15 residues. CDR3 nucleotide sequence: TGCAGCGCGACGGGGGGCCGAGGACAGGCGTTGAGACTGTTTTTT. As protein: CSATGGRGQALRLFF.

The CDR3 region is CSVVDLQETQYF. The DNA for the CDR3 is TGCAGCGTTGTGGACCTCCAAGAGACCCAGTACTTC. V and J are TRBV29-1 and TRBJ2-5; no clear D. The germline V gene has CDR1 SQVTM and CDR2 ANQGSEA. V lost 4 bases, J lost 1 base, and 7 bases lay in between. This CDR3 is 12 amino acids long.

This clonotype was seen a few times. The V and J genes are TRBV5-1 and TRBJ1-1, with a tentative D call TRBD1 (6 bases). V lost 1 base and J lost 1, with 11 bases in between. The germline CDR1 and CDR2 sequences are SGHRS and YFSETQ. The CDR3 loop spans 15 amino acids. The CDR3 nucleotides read TGCGCCAGCAGCTTGAAGGGGACACCGAACACTGAAGCTTTCTTT. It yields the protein CASSLKGTPNTEAFF. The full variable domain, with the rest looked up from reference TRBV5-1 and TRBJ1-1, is KAGVTQTPRYLIKTRGQQVTLSCSPISGHRSVSWYQQTPGQGLQFLFEYFSETQRNKGNFPGRFSGRQFSNSRSEMNVSTLELGDSALYLCASSLKGTPNTEAFFGQGTRLTVV.

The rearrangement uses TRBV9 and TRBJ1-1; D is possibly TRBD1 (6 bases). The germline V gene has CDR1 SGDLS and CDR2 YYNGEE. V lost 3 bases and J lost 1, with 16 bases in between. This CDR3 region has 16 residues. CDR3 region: CASSGRDMGENTEAFF. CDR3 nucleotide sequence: TGTGCCAGCAGCGGCCGGGACATGGGGGAGAACACTGAAGCTTTCTTT. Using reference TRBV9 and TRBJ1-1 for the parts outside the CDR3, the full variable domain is DSGVTQTPKHLITATGQRVTLRCSPRSGDLSVYWYQQSLDQGLQFLIQYYNGEERAKGNILERFSAQQFPDLHSELNLSSLELGDSALYFCASSGRDMGENTEAFFGQGTRLTVV.

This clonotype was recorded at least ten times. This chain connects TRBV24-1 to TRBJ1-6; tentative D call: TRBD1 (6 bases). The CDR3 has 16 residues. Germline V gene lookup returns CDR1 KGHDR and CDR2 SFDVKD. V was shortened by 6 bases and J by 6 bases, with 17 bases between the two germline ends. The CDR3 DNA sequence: TGTGCCACCAGTAAAGCGGGCGGGACACTTAATTCACCCCTCCACTTT. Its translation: CATSKAGGTLNSPLHF.

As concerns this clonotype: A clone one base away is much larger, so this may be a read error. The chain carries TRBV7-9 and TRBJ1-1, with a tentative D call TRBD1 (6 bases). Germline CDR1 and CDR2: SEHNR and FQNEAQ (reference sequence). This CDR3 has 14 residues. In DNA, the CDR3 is TGTGCCAGCAGGCCCGGGACAACTAACACTGAAGCTTTATTT. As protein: CASRPGTTNTEALF.

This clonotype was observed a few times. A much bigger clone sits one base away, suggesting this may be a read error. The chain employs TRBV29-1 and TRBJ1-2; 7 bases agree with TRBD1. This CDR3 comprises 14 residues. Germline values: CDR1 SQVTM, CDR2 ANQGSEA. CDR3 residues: CSVDGQDLNYDYTF. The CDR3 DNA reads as TGCAGCGTTGATGGACAGGACTTAAACTATGACTACACCTTC.

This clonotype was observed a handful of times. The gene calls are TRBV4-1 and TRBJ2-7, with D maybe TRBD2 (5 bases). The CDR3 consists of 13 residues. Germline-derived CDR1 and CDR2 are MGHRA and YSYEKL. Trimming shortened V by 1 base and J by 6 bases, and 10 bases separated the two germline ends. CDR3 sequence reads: CASSQGSSSEQYF. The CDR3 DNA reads TGCGCCAGCAGCCAAGGTTCTAGCTCCGAGCAGTACTTC.

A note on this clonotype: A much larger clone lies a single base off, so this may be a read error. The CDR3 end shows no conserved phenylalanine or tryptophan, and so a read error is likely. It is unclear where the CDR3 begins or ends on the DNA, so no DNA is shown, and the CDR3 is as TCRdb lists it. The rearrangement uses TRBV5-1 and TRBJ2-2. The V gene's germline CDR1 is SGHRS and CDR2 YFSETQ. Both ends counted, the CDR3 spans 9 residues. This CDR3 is CASSSVRIL.

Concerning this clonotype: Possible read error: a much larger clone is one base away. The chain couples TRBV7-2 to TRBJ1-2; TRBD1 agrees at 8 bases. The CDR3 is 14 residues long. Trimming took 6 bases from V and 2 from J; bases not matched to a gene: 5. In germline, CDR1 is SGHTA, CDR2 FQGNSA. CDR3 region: CTSSSGGGNYGYTF. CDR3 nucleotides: TGTACCAGCAGTTCAGGGGGCGGGAACTATGGCTACACCTTC.

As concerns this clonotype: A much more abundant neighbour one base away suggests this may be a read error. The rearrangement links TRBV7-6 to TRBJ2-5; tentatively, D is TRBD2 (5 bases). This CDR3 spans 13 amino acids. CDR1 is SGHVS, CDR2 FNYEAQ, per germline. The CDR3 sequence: CVSLDGGEETQYF. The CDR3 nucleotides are TGTGTCAGCCTCGATGGAGGTGAAGAGACCCAGTACTTC.

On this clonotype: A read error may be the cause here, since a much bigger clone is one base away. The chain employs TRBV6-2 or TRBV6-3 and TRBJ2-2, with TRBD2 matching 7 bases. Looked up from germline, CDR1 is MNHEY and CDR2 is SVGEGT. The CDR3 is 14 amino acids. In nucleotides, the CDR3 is TGTGCCAGCAGATCGGGGGGAGATACCGAGGAGCTGTTTTTT. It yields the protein CASRSGGDTEELFF.

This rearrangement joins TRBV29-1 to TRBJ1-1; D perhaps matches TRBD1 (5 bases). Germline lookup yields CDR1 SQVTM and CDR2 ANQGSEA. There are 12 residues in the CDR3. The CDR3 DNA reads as TGCACCATCGACAGATTTAACACTGAAGCTTTCTTT. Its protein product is CTIDRFNTEAFF.